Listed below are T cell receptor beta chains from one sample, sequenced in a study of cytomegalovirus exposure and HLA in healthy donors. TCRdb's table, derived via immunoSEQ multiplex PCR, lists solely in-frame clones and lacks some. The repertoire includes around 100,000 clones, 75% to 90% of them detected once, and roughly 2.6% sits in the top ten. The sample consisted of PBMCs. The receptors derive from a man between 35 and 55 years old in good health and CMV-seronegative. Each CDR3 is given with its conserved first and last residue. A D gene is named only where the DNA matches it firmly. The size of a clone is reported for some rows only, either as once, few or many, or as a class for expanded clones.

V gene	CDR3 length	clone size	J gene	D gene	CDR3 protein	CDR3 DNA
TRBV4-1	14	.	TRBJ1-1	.	CASSQLSVHGEAFF	TGCGCCAGCAGCCAACTCTCAGTTCATGGTGAAGCTTTCTTT
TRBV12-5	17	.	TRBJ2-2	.	CASGASAGTPNTGELFF	TGTGCTAGTGGTGCCTCCGCCGGGACACCGAACACCGGGGAGCTGTTTTTT
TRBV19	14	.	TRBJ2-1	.	CASSPGPGGNEQFF	TGTGCCAGTAGTCCCGGGCCCGGGGGCAATGAGCAGTTCTTC
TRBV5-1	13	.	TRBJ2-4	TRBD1	CASSTGGKNIQYF	TGCGCCAGCAGCACAGGGGGCAAAAACATTCAGTACTTC
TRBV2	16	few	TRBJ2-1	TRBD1	CASSEPLGQGDNEQFF	TGTGCCAGCAGTGAACCCCTCGGACAGGGCGACAATGAGCAGTTCTTC
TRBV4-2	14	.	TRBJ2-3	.	CASSEGGPGDTQYF	TGTGCCAGCAGCGAAGGGGGGCCGGGCGATACGCAGTATTTT
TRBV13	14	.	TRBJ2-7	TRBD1	CASSPRQGASEQYF	TGTGCCAGCAGCCCTAGACAGGGGGCCAGCGAGCAGTACTTC
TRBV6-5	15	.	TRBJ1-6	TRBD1	CASSYRDSYNSPLHF	TGTGCCAGCAGTTACAGGGACAGCTATAATTCACCCCTCCACTTT
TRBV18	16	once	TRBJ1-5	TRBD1	CASSDSTGGGVQPQHF	TGTGCCAGCTCAGACTCGACAGGGGGGGGTGTTCAGCCCCAGCATTTT
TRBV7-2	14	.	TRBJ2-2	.	CASSPGQNTGELFF	TGTGCCAGCAGCCCGGGACAGAACACCGGGGAGCTGTTTTTT
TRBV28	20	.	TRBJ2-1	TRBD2	CASSLGKRLAGGPSYNEQFF	TGTGCCAGCAGTTTAGGGAAACGTCTAGCGGGGGGCCCATCCTACAATGAGCAGTTCTTC
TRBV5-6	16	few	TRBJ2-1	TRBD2	CASSLSLAGAYNEQFF	TGTGCCAGCAGCTTATCCCTAGCGGGGGCCTACAATGAGCAGTTCTTC
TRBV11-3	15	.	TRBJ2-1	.	CASSLYGDNHNEQFF	TGTGCCAGCAGCTTATACGGGGATAACCACAATGAGCAGTTCTTC
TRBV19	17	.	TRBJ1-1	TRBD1	CASSMGTRTGGNTEAFF	TGTGCCAGTAGTATGGGGACCCGGACAGGGGGGAACACTGAAGCTTTCTTT
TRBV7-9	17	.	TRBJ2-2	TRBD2	CASSLPGLAVNTGELFF	TGTGCCAGCAGCTTACCCGGACTAGCGGTGAACACCGGGGAGCTGTTTTTT
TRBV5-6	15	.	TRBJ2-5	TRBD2	CASSLTSGGEETQYF	TGTGCCAGCAGCTTGACTAGCGGGGGGGAAGAGACCCAGTACTTC
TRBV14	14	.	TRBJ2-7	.	CASSQMGHFYEQYF	TGTGCCAGCAGCCAAATGGGACACTTCTACGAGCAGTACTTC
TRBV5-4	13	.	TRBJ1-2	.	CASSPTGRGGYTF	TGTGCCAGCAGCCCCACAGGGAGGGGTGGCTACACCTTC
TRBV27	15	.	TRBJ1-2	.	CASSSPVGGDYGYTF	TGTGCCAGCAGTTCCCCCGTAGGGGGGGACTATGGCTACACCTTC
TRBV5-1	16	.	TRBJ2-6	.	CASSPGVGSGANVLTF	TGCGCCAGCAGCCCGGGGGTAGGATCTGGGGCCAACGTCCTGACTTTC
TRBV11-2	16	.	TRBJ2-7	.	CASSPLGGSHFYEQYF	TGTGCCAGCAGCCCTCTAGGAGGTTCCCACTTCTACGAGCAGTACTTC
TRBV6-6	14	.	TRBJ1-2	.	CASSYSREFYGYTF	TGTGCCAGCAGTTACTCACGGGAATTCTATGGCTACACCTTC
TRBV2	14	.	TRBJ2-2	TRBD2	CASIKRGGTGELFF	TGTGCCAGCATAAAACGGGGGGGGACCGGGGAGCTGTTTTTT
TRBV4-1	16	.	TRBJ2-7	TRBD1	CASSHLGTGVSYEQYF	TGCGCCAGCAGCCATCTCGGGACAGGGGTCTCCTACGAGCAGTACTTC
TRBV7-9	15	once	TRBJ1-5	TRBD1	CASSLYRDSDQPQHF	TGTGCCAGCAGCTTATATCGGGACAGTGATCAGCCCCAGCATTTT
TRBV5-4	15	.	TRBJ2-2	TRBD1	CASRLDRGWTGELFF	TGTGCCAGCAGATTGGACAGGGGGTGGACCGGGGAGCTGTTTTTT
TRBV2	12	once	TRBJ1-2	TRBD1	CASSESRTGDAF	TGTGCCAGCAGTGAATCCCGGACAGGGGACGCCTTC
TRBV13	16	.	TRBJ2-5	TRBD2	CASSLGPGGGGETQYF	TGTGCCAGCAGCTTAGGCCCCGGGGGGGGTGGAGAGACCCAGTACTTC
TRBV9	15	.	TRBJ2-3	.	CASSWGQSLTDTQYF	TGTGCCAGCAGTTGGGGGCAGTCTCTCACAGATACGCAGTATTTT
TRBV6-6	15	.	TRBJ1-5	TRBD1	CASSYSTGGDQPQHF	TGTGCCAGCAGTTACTCGACAGGGGGGGATCAGCCCCAGCATTTT
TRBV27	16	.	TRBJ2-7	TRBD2	CASSLGAGVIGYEQYF	TGTGCCAGCAGTTTAGGAGCGGGGGTAATCGGATACGAGCAGTACTTC
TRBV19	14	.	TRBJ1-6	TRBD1	CASTPPGGNSPLHF	TGTGCCAGTACCCCCCCAGGGGGGAATTCACCCCTCCACTTT
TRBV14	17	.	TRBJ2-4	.	CASSEVARPAGKNIQYF	TGTGCCAGCAGCGAAGTCGCCCGGCCTGCGGGCAAAAACATTCAGTACTTC